Following are 6 T cell receptor beta chains from one sample sequenced in a study of response to subunit inactivated influenza vaccine. One entry per CDR3 protein, called by TCRdb with MiXCR from the RT-PCR reads. The sample consists of 700,000 to 800,000 distinct CDR3 sequences, roughly 18% of them appearing once. The starting material was PBMCs from blood, obtained roughly 5 days after vaccination. All receptors derive from a man between 45 and 60 years old who received an inactivated influenza vaccine.

In its sample, this clonotype was seen a few times. The chain links TRBV4-3 to TRBJ2-1; 10 nucleotides agree with TRBD2. The CDR3 is made up of 16 amino acids. Per germline, CDR1 LGHNA and CDR2 YSLEER. The trim removed 6 bases at V and 4 bases at J, leaving 9 bases unmatched. The CDR3 DNA sequence: TGCGCCAGCAGTGGTACCCCTAGCGGGAGTTACAATGAGCAGTTCTTC. This sequence encodes CASSGTPSGSYNEQFF.

J is TRBJ1-1 and V is TRBV20-1; D is possibly TRBD1 (6 bases). CDR3 length equals 14 residues. V was clipped by 1 base and J by 5 bases, with 14 bases between them. Germline CDR1 and CDR2: DFQATT and SNEGSKA (reference sequence). The CDR3, as DNA: TGCAGTGCTAGAGTGGGGGGGCCTAGGACTGAAGCTTTCTTT. Protein product: CSARVGGPRTEAFF.

This clonotype occurred a few times. The chain joins TRBV20-1 to TRBJ2-1; maybe TRBD2 (6 bases). The CDR3 is 15 residues long. Trimming took 6 bases from V and 2 from J, leaving 17 bases between them. The germline V gene encodes CDR1 DFQATT and CDR2 SNEGSKA (reference sequence). CDR3 in DNA: TGCAGTGCAGGAGCGCTCGGGAGACCCTACAATGAGCAGTTCTTC. Amino acid sequence: CSAGALGRPYNEQFF.

The chain uses TRBV20-1 and TRBJ2-7; 12 bases agree with TRBD2. The V and J ends lost 1 base and 8 bases, in that order; junction bases with no gene match: 6. This CDR3 is 14 amino acids long. Germline V gene lookup returns CDR1 DFQATT and CDR2 SNEGSKA (reference sequence). The chain's CDR3 is CSARARLAGVKQYF. The CDR3 nucleotides read TGCAGTGCTAGAGCGCGACTAGCGGGAGTTAAGCAGTACTTC.

This clonotype was found many times. In DNA, the CDR3 is TGTGCCAGCAGCTTGGGGGGGGGGTCGGAGACCCAGTACTTC. It is translated as CASSLGGGSETQYF. This chain joins TRBV5-5 and TRBJ2-5, with 7 bases matching TRBD2. Germline CDR1 and CDR2: SGHKS and YYEKEE (reference sequence). V lost 0 bases and J lost 5; bases outside the gene matches: 4. CDR3 length equals 14 residues.

V usage is TRBV27 and J usage is TRBJ2-3, with D perhaps matching TRBD1 (8 bases). CDR3 size: 15 residues. CDR1 is MNHEY, CDR2 SMNVEV, per germline (reference sequence). The germline V and J ends were trimmed by 5 bases and 5 bases, with 17 bases remaining between them. CDR3 in amino acids: CASSPKTGEGDTQYF. The CDR3 bases are TGTGCCAGCAGTCCAAAGACAGGGGAGGGAGATACGCAGTATTTT.